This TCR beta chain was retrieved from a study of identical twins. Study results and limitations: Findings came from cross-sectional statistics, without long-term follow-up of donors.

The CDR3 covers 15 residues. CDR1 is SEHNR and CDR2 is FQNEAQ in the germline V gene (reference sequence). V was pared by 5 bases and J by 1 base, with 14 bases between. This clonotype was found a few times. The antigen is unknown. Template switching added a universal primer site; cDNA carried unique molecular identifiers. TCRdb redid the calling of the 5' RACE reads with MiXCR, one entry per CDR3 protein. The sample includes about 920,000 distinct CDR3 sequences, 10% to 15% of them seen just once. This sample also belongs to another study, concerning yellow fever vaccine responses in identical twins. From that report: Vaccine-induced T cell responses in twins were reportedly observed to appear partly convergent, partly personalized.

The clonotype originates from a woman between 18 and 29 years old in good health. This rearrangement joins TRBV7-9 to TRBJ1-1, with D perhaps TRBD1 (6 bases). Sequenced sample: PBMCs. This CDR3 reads CASSPGGHPNTEAFF. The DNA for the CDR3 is TGTGCCAGCAGCCCCGGGGGACACCCGAACACTGAAGCTTTCTTT.